This is a list of T cell receptor beta chains from one sample in a study of blood T cell repertoires in COVID-19. Using immunoSEQ multiplex PCR, the repertoire was profiled, and TCRdb retains in-frame clones only, with some absent. The table shows about 190,000 clones, with 80% to 85% occurring only once. The sample comprised peripheral blood. The receptors were sampled from a woman aged 35 to 49 with acute or convalescent COVID-19. CDR3s include the opening cysteine and the closing phenylalanine or tryptophan. A D gene is named only where the DNA matches it firmly. The size field is filled for only some rows; it gives once, few, many or a size class.

TRBD1,TRBV5-5,.,CASSFRFTGALNEQFF
.,TRBV5-4,.,CASSRGWAVNTGELFF
.,TRBV18,.,CASSRNRDVTEAFF
TRBD2,TRBV28,.,CASSGTSGLYEQYF
TRBD2,TRBV7-8,.,CASSPSRGLVEYEQYF
.,TRBV6-5,.,CASSWGDGKAFF
TRBD2,TRBV9,.,CASSPTPGLAATGELFF
TRBD2,TRBV19,.,CASSIRGLAAGDRAYNEQFF
.,TRBV29-1,.,CSVEPPGLYGYTF
TRBD1,TRBV28,few,CASSGTGGTDDSPLHF
.,TRBV21-1,.,CASSKALAGVIPHNEQFF
TRBD2,TRBV29-1,.,CSVEGRAGLNTGELFF
TRBD1,TRBV2,.,CASSEPTGGSNGYTF
TRBD1,TRBV3-1/TRBV3-2,.,CASSQRTGAPNEKLFF
.,TRBV5-1,.,CASSPSGGPGNTIYF
.,TRBV30,.,CAWRGENTEAFF
.,TRBV28,.,CASSWQGWNEQFF
TRBD1,TRBV6-5,.,CASTRGQGNQPQHF
TRBD1,TRBV18,.,CASSQGQGRGEPQHF
.,TRBV7-9,.,CASSLETGSPLHF
TRBD1,TRBV3-1/TRBV3-2,.,CASSDRSANEKLFF
TRBD2,TRBV9,.,CASSGPIGRGSTTGELFF
.,TRBV6-5,.,CAGLLPSAANYGYTF
TRBD2,TRBV14,.,CASSQVRGEGTGELFF
.,TRBV14,.,CASSHIPSGNTIYF
.,TRBV5-6,few,CASSQQGWSEAFF
.,TRBV6-2/TRBV6-3,.,CASSYGGLTKPSSYEQYF
TRBD2,TRBV29-1,.,CSVEGLAGSEQFF
.,TRBV7-9,once,CASSLMGQNTEAFF
.,TRBV7-2,.,CASSSTGNTEAFF
.,TRBV5-4,.,CASSLGMNTEAFF
TRBD1,TRBV27,.,CATPPGQGAAIGDNEQFF
.,TRBV2,once,CASSAKFLPGTDTQYF
TRBD1,TRBV6-5,many,CASRGDRGTRGYTF
.,TRBV30,few,CAWSLGAHNSPLHF
TRBD2,TRBV7-2,once,CASSSQRGGRYEQYF
.,TRBV7-2,.,CASSAVQGTVSPLHF
TRBD2,TRBV19,.,CASSQWGTSGADTGELFF
.,TRBV11-2,.,CASSLDLTDTQYF
.,TRBV19,once,CASSPLGLSTGGYTF
.,TRBV18,.,CASSLGRTAGEQFF
TRBD1,TRBV13,.,CASSKTGYYEQYF
.,TRBV27,few,CASSLRPGRSYEQYF